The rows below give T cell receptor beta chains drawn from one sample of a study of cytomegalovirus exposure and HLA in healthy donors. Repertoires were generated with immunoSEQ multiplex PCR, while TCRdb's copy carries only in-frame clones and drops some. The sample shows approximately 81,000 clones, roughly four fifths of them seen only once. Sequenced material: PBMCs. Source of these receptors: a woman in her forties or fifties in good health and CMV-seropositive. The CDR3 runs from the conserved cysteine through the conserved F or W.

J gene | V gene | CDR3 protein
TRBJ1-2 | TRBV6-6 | CASSYSLGQNYGYTF
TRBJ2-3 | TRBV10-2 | CASRTSGSLGPTDTQYF
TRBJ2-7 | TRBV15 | CATSRGTGGSYEQYF
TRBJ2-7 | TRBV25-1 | CASTEMTGGEQYF
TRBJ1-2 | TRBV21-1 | CASSKEGGNGRANYGYTF
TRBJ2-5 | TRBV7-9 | CASLVLVRQGVETQYF
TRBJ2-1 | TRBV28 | CASRPGESYNEQFF
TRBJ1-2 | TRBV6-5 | CASSYSTGAGYTF
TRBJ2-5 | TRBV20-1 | CSARYSETQYF
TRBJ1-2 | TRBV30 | CAWSDRVNGYTF
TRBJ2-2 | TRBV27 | CASRRDTGELFF
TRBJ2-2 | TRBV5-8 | CASSLVRLAGGITGELFF
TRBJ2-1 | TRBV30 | CAWSGPGTSGRNEQFF
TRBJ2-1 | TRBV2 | CASSILGGGSYNEQFF
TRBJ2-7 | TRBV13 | CASSQTFEGFYEQYF
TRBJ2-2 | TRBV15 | CATRTGNTGELFF
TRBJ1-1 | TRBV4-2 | CASSLPPRTEAFF
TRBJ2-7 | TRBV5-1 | CASSLVGGKDEQYF
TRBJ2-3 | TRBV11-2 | CASSSREVSSTDTQYF
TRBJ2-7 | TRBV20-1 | CSARDQYEQYF
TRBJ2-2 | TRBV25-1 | CASSLPSSGELFF
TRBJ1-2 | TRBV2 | CASGGFAF
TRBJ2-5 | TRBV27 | CASARTNQETQYF
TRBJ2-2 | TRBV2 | CASSWSGTPNTGELFF
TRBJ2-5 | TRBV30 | CAWSPDRGGETQYF
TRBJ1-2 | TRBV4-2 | CASSQLQGSGYTF
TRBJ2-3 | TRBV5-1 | CASSTEPHTQYF
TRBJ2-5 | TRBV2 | CASTGGRQETQYF
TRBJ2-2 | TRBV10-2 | CASSPRQGANTGELFF
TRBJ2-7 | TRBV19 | CASSPSRTGYEQYF
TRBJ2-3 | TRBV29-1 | CSVPKILAGTDTQYF
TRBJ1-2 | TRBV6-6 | CASRRGGEYGYTF
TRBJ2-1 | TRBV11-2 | CASSFSSGSYNEQFF
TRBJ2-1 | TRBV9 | CASSSLGAGSPNEQFF
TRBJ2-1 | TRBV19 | CASRSSGRDEQFF
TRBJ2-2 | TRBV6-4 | CASSPAGGTTGELFF
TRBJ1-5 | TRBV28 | CASSFPPGGNQPQHF
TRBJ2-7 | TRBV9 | CASSPGTGISYEQYF
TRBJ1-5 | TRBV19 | CASSIAGRSNQPQHF
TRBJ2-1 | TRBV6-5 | CASSPGLAGVGEQFF
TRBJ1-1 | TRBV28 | CASRSIGERGDTEAFF
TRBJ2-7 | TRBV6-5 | CATRLAGGYEQYF
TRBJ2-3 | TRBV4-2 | CASSQDPSGRSTDTQYF
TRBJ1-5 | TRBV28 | CATRTGLQPQHF
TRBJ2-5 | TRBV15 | CATSRGLAGVSQETQYF
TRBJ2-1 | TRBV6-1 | CASSYQTSGSYEQFF
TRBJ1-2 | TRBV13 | CASSSELTRNYGYTF
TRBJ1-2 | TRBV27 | CASRGGGARYTF
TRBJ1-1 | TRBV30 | CAWTIRTGRMNTEAFF
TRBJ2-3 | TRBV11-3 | CASSPRQGTGSDTQYF
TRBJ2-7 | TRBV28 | CASSRRDRGSEQYF
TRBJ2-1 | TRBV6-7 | CASSYSRTHGTYNEQFF
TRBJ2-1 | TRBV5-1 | CASSSSAYNEQFF
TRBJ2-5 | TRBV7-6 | CASSFNYKQETQYF
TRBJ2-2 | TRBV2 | CASSRDRVQAGELFF
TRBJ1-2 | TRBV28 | CASSLGRQGDYTF
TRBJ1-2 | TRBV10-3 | CAISEGRDRGNYGYTF